A single sample gave rise to the 9 T cell receptor beta chains below, sequenced in a study of blood T cell repertoires in COVID-19. The assay was immunoSEQ multiplex PCR, and TCRdb's table has in-frame clones only and misses some. Among about 160,000 clones, 65% to 90% were seen once, and the ten largest hold 7%. Material for sequencing was peripheral blood. These receptors all come from a woman aged 40 to 50 with COVID-19, enrolled during active disease.

This chain links TRBV4-1 with TRBJ2-7; 8 nucleotides agree with TRBD2. V lost 0 bases and J lost 10; bases outside the gene matches: 17. The CDR3 is made up of 17 amino acids. CDR1 is MGHRA and CDR2 is YSYEKL in the germline V gene. The CDR3 DNA sequence: TGCGCCAGCAGCCAAGATTCAGGAGCGGGAGCCCTTGGGCAACAGTACTTC. This gives the protein CASSQDSGAGALGQQYF.

CDR3 sequence (DNA): TGCGCCAGCAGCCCAGGACGGGACAGGGGAAATTCACCCCTCCACTTT. Translating gives CASSPGRDRGNSPLHF. The chain is built from TRBV4-1 and TRBJ1-6; the match to TRBD1 covers 10 bases. With V trimmed by 4 bases and J by 7 bases, 7 bases remained unmatched. Germline assignment: CDR1 MGHRA and CDR2 YSYEKL. The CDR3 spans 16 residues.

The chain uses TRBV11-2 and TRBJ2-5; 7 bases are shared with TRBD2. Germline CDR1 is SGHAT and CDR2 is FQNNGV. The J segment lost 5 bases and the V segment lost 2 bases, leaving 8 bases of the junction unmatched. The CDR3 length is 15 residues. The CDR3 sequence: CASSLTIGRAETQYF. The CDR3 DNA reads TGTGCCAGCAGCTTAACTATAGGGAGGGCGGAGACCCAGTACTTC. The full variable domain, in which reference TRBV11-2 and TRBJ2-5 provide the parts outside the CDR3, is EAGVAQSPRYKIIEKRQSVAFWCNPISGHATLYWYQQILGQGPKLLIQFQNNGVVDDSQLPKDRFSAERLKGVDSTLKIQPAKLEDSAVYLCASSLTIGRAETQYFGPGTRLLVL.

Concerning this clone itself: The sample holds other DNA sequences that translate to the same CDR3. The chain links TRBV18 to TRBJ2-2; D is undetermined. Per germline, CDR1 KGHSH and CDR2 LQKENI. Between the trimmed V and J ends, which lost 3 bases and 3 bases, there was a span of 5 bases. CDR3 length equals 13 residues. The CDR3 DNA reads TGTGCCAGCTCACCCTCGTACACCGGGGAGCTGTTTTTT. It yields the protein CASSPSYTGELFF.

This clone was found once. The V and J genes are TRBV5-1 and TRBJ2-7, with TRBD2 matching 8 bases. CDR1 and CDR2 from the germline V gene are SGHRS and YFSETQ. V trimming: 7 bases; J trimming: 1 base; junction bases outside the gene matches: 7. The CDR3 extends over 14 amino acids. This CDR3 is CASARGGRSYEQYF. CDR3 coding DNA: TGCGCCAGCGCCCGTGGCGGGAGGTCCTACGAGCAGTACTTC.

The chain has TRBV28 and TRBJ2-4, with D hard to call. Germline values: CDR1 MDHEN, CDR2 SYDVKM. V was cut by 1 base and J by 5 bases, with 9 bases left in between. CDR3 size: 14 residues. CDR3 in amino acids: CASSLFNRENIQYF. The CDR3 bases are TGTGCCAGCAGTTTATTCAACAGAGAAAACATTCAGTACTTC.

The CDR3 spells CSASSGRAIYNEQFF. For the CDR3, the DNA is TGCAGTGCCAGTAGCGGGAGGGCCATCTACAATGAGCAGTTCTTC. The chain has TRBV20-1 and TRBJ2-1; 11 nucleotides line up with TRBD2. The CDR3 runs 15 residues. After removal of 6 bases from V and 3 bases from J, the junction contained 7 bases not matched to a gene. Germline CDR1 reads DFQATT; CDR2 reads SNEGSKA (reference sequence).

This chain joins TRBV18 and TRBJ1-6; TRBD1 aligns across 7 bases. Losses at the gene ends were 4 bases for V and 7 bases for J; bases not matched to a gene: 4. Germline V gives CDR1 KGHSH, CDR2 LQKENI. CDR3 length: 14 amino acids. The CDR3 coding sequence is TGTGCCAGCTCACGGGACAGTCAAAATTCACCCCTCCACTTT. Its translation: CASSRDSQNSPLHF. Full variable domain (remainder filled in from reference TRBV18 and TRBJ1-6): NAGVMQNPRHLVRRRGQEARLRCSPMKGHSHVYWYRQLPEEGLKFMVYLQKENIIDESGMPKERFSAEFPKEGPSILRIQQVVRGDSAAYFCASSRDSQNSPLHFGNGTRLTVT.

The chain joins TRBV9 to TRBJ2-7; possibly TRBD1 for D (5 bases). The length of the CDR3 is 13 residues. From germline, CDR1 is SGDLS and CDR2 YYNGEE. The V end was cut by 0 bases, the J end by 5 bases, with 9 bases between. The CDR3 DNA reads as TGTGCCAGCAGCGTAGCTGGGGCAAACGAGCAGTACTTC. Translating gives CASSVAGANEQYF.